The subject of this entry is one T cell receptor beta chain. Its antigen is still unknown. The sample belongs to a study of cytomegalovirus exposure and HLA in healthy donors. Study context: There were 65 million to 85 million unique TCRs (from HLA-typed donors) in an early data release. The study, taken as a whole, reports: Clonal expansion, a later analysis showed, was greater in HLA-associated TCR beta chains than in equally common others. Later on, an analysis found that several of the most significant clusters appeared to be linked to common viral pathogens, which included parvovirus B19.

Everyone who donated was a healthy bone marrow donor. The PCR made use of 60 Vbeta and 13 Jbeta primers. Only in-frame clones appear in the TCRdb table, and some are missing; sequencing was by immunoSEQ multiplex PCR. The table includes 100,000 to 150,000 clones, approximately 17% detected once. Sequencing was carried out using PBMCs. This clonotype was sampled from a female donor in good health and CMV-seropositive.

The chain's CDR3 is CATTREGNEQFF. The DNA for the CDR3 is TGTGCCACCACTCGTGAGGGAAATGAGCAGTTCTTC. The chain joins TRBV2 to TRBJ2-1; D might be TRBD2 (5 bases). Germline assignment: CDR1 SNHLY and CDR2 FYNNEI. V lost 10 bases to trimming and J lost 7 bases, with 14 bases between them. This CDR3 is built from 12 residues.